Presented here are 14 T cell receptor beta chains from one specimen sequenced in a study of blood T cells in healthy people across ages. The use of a sample-barcoded 5' primer and a J-beta primer mix characterized a second PCR of roughly 7 to 11 cycles. From the 5' RACE reads, TCRdb called clonotypes with MiXCR, one entry per CDR3 protein. The sample records about 580,000 distinct CDR3 sequences, around half being singletons. Sequenced sample: blood. These receptors were collected from a man older than 75 in good health.

V usage is TRBV29-1 and J usage is TRBJ2-5; 14 positions match TRBD2. With 4 bases clipped from V and 4 bases from J, the junction kept 11 bases outside the gene matches. CDR1 is SQVTM, CDR2 ANQGSEA, per germline. The CDR3 is 17 residues long. CDR3 in DNA: TGCAGCGTTGGCCGGACTAGCGGGAGGCGCACGGGAGAGACCCAGTACTTC. Translated, it gives CSVGRTSGRRTGETQYF.

The table lists this clonotype with a few counts. The chain recombines TRBV9 with TRBJ2-3, with D perhaps TRBD1 or TRBD2 (5 bases each). V was pared by 3 bases and J by 1 base, with 15 bases between. The CDR3 runs to 16 residues. The germline CDR1 and CDR2 sequences are SGDLS and YYNGEE. Written as DNA, the CDR3 is TGTGCCAGCAGCGGAGCCTGGGGGTCCCGCACAGATACGCAGTATTTT. Protein: CASSGAWGSRTDTQYF.

This clonotype was seen a handful of times. V and J are TRBV5-1 and TRBJ2-1; unclear D gene. This CDR3 region has 13 residues. Germline V lookup: CDR1 SGHRS, CDR2 YFSETQ. The V and J ends lost 0 bases and 6 bases respectively, with 7 bases between them. In DNA, the CDR3 is TGCGCCAGCAGCTTGGCCCCTTTCAATGAGCAGTTCTTC. Protein sequence: CASSLAPFNEQFF.

V gene TRBV5-6 combines with J gene TRBJ1-5, with D possibly being TRBD1 (6 bases). The germline V gene has CDR1 SGHDT and CDR2 YYEEEE. The V end was cut by 0 bases, the J end by 3 bases, with 16 bases between. This CDR3 region has 17 residues. The CDR3 loop reads CASSLGQLGAFNQPQHF. Here the CDR3 DNA reads TGTGCCAGCAGCTTGGGTCAGTTGGGGGCCTTCAATCAGCCCCAGCATTTT.

The V and J genes are TRBV5-4 and TRBJ2-1; D is possibly TRBD1 or TRBD2 (5 bases each). The CDR3 is 14 residues long. Germline V gene data show CDR1 as SGHNT and CDR2 as YYREEE (reference sequence). Trimming cost V 0 bases and J 9 bases, with 13 bases left between them. This chain's CDR3 is CASSLGGFGGEQFF. In nucleotides, the CDR3 is TGTGCCAGCAGCTTGGGGGGGTTTGGCGGTGAGCAGTTCTTC.

This sequence joins TRBV29-1 and TRBJ1-2; D unresolved. Germline V lookup: CDR1 SQVTM, CDR2 ANQGSEA. V lost 5 bases and J 1 base, leaving 11 bases between the germline ends. This CDR3 comprises 13 residues. CDR3 amino acids: CSVSKGDNYGYTF. The CDR3 DNA follows: TGCAGCGTTAGTAAAGGAGATAACTATGGCTACACCTTC. Together with reference TRBV29-1 and TRBJ1-2, the CDR3 gives the full variable domain: SAVISQKPSRDICQRGTSLTIQCQVDSQVTMMFWYRQQPGQSLTLIATANQGSEATYESGFVIDKFPISRPNLTFSTLTVSNMSPEDSSIYLCSVSKGDNYGYTFGSGTRLTVV.

The chain carries TRBV10-3 and TRBJ2-2, with 9 bases lining up with TRBD1. The CDR3 length is 13 residues. Germline trimming cut 9 bases from V and 5 bases from J; bases unmatched to any gene: 4. In germline, CDR1 is ENHRY, CDR2 SYGVKD. The CDR3 DNA is TGTGCCATAAGACAGGGGGAAACCGGGGAGCTGTTTTTT. As protein: CAIRQGETGELFF.

The chain is built from TRBV6-6 and TRBJ1-3, with D unresolved. The length of the CDR3 is 13 residues. Trimming stripped 4 bases from V and 4 bases from J, with 8 bases between. The germline V gene encodes CDR1 MNHNY and CDR2 SVGAGI (reference sequence). The CDR3 spells CASSSGVGNTIYF. CDR3 nucleotides: TGTGCCAGCAGTTCCGGGGTCGGAAACACCATATATTTT.

V usage is TRBV20-1 and J usage is TRBJ1-1, with a tentative D call TRBD1 (5 bases). The ends were cut back, 5 bases at V and 4 bases at J, with 14 bases in the middle. Germline V gene lookup returns CDR1 DFQATT and CDR2 SNEGSKA (reference sequence). This CDR3 comprises 13 residues. The CDR3 is CSAQTNRPTEAFF. As DNA, the CDR3 is TGCAGTGCTCAGACTAACAGGCCCACTGAAGCTTTCTTT.

This clonotype was recorded a few times. The chain couples TRBV20-1 to TRBJ2-1; 12 bases agree with TRBD2. This CDR3 has 16 amino acids. The trim removed 6 bases at V and 7 bases at J, leaving 13 bases unmatched. Germline CDR1 and CDR2: DFQATT and SNEGSKA (reference sequence). CDR3 in DNA: TGCAGTGCCCATTCCCTAGCGGGAGGGAAGATGAATGAGCAGTTCTTC. Protein product: CSAHSLAGGKMNEQFF.

As to this clonotype: Sequence at one end of the junction differs from germline and may be a read error. V and J are TRBV11-2 and TRBJ1-6; D perhaps matches TRBD1 (6 bases). Germline CDR1 SGHAT, CDR2 FQNNGV. This CDR3 is 13 amino acids long. The CDR3 loop reads CASSLKGGSPLHF. The CDR3 DNA follows: TGTGCCAGTAGCTTGAAAGGGGGATCACCCCTCCACTTT. Filled out from reference TRBV11-2 and TRBJ1-6, the complete variable domain reads EAGVAQSPRYKIIEKRQSVAFWCNPISGHATLYWYQQILGQGPKLLIQFQNNGVVDDSQLPKDRFSAERLKGVDSTLKIQPAKLEDSAVYLCASSLKGGSPLHFGNGTRLTVT.

This chain links TRBV5-1 with TRBJ1-4; D is uncertain. V was trimmed by 0 bases and J by 7 bases, leaving 10 bases between them. The CDR3 has 14 residues. Germline loops: CDR1 SGHRS, CDR2 YFSETQ. CDR3 loop: CASSLEGFGEKLFF. For the CDR3, the DNA is TGCGCCAGCAGCTTGGAAGGTTTTGGTGAAAAACTGTTTTTT.

The chain is built from TRBV20-1 and TRBJ2-3; 11 bases agree with TRBD2. CDR3 length: 14 amino acids. V was clipped by 4 bases and J by 5 bases; unmatched bases: 5. CDR1 is DFQATT and CDR2 is SNEGSKA in the germline V gene (reference sequence). CDR3 sequence (DNA): TGCAGTGCTACACTAGCGGGAGTATTAGATACGCAGTATTTT. This sequence encodes CSATLAGVLDTQYF.

This sequence joins TRBV7-2 and TRBJ2-7; D is unresolved. The germline V and J ends were trimmed by 8 bases and 0 bases, with 17 bases remaining between them. CDR3 length equals 15 residues. Germline V gene lookup returns CDR1 SGHTA and CDR2 FQGNSA. The CDR3 nucleotides are TGTGCCAGCCAAGCTTACCAGCTCTCCTCCTACGAGCAGTACTTC. Protein product: CASQAYQLSSYEQYF.